A single sample gave rise to the 19 T cell receptor beta chains below, sequenced in a study of vaccination effects on CD4 cells after COVID-19. With more than 9 days of culture completed, CD4+ T cells were isolated. Of the BNT162b2 and mRNA-1273 vaccines, participants received two doses of one or the other. Generated by immunoSEQ multiplex PCR, the TCRdb table keeps only in-frame clones and is missing some. The table records about 57,000 clones, under 85% of them present only once. No cognate antigen is known for these TCRs. The sequencing used CD4+ T cells from PBMCs cultured without peptide, collected after COVID-19 vaccination. These receptors were obtained from a human donor who received a COVID-19 vaccine.

The chain uses TRBV7-2 and TRBJ2-7; no clear D. Germline-derived CDR1 and CDR2 are SGHTA and FQGNSA. The CDR3 length is 13 residues. With 5 bases removed from V and 4 bases from J, the gap between germline ends came to 12 bases. DNA of the CDR3: TGTGCCAGCAGCCTTCTGCTCAAGTACGAGCAGTACTTC. Amino acids: CASSLLLKYEQYF.

The gene calls are TRBV18 and TRBJ1-3; maybe TRBD1 (5 bases). Germline V gene lookup returns CDR1 KGHSH and CDR2 LQKENI. The CDR3 covers 15 residues. V was trimmed by 6 bases and J by 0 bases, leaving 12 bases between them. DNA for the CDR3: TGTGCCAGCTCTACGGGACGTAACTCTGGAAACACCATATATTTT. It is translated as CASSTGRNSGNTIYF.

The chain recombines TRBV5-1 with TRBJ1-2; D unresolved. This CDR3 is built from 13 residues. Trimming removed 4 bases at V and 4 bases at J, with 11 bases between. CDR1 is SGHRS and CDR2 is YFSETQ in the germline V gene. In DNA form, the CDR3 reads TGCGCCAGCAGCCCACCTGTAGGCTATGGCTACACCTTC. Translated: CASSPPVGYGYTF.

The chain recombines TRBV2 with TRBJ2-4, with 9 bases matching TRBD2. This CDR3 has 15 amino acids. Germline trimming cut 2 bases from V and 6 bases from J; bases unmatched to any gene: 5. Germline V gene lookup returns CDR1 SNHLY and CDR2 FYNNEI. The CDR3 DNA follows: TGTGCCAGCAGTGAAAGGCTAGCGGGACTAAACATTCAGTACTTC. This sequence encodes CASSERLAGLNIQYF.

This chain links TRBV7-8 with TRBJ2-7; no clear D. The CDR3 runs to 16 residues. From germline, CDR1 is SGHVS and CDR2 FQNEAQ. V was pared by 1 base and J by 6 bases, with 19 bases between. The CDR3 is CASSLGSAYQSVEQYF. CDR3 DNA sequence: TGTGCCAGCAGCTTAGGCTCGGCGTACCAAAGCGTCGAGCAGTACTTC. The full variable domain, rest sourced from reference TRBV7-8 and TRBJ2-7, is GAGVSQSPRYKVAKRGQDVALRCDPISGHVSLFWYQQALGQGPEFLTYFQNEAQLDKSGLPSDRFFAERPEGSVSTLKIQRTQQEDSAVYLCASSLGSAYQSVEQYFGPGTRLTVT.

The chain links TRBV19 to TRBJ2-3, with 11 positions matching TRBD2. Germline CDR1 and CDR2: LNHDA and SQIVND (reference sequence). CDR3 length equals 17 residues. Trimming cost V 1 base and J 6 bases; bases outside gene matches: 9. This CDR3 is CASSIVPGLAVRDTQYF. Written as DNA, the CDR3 is TGTGCCAGTAGTATAGTTCCGGGACTAGCGGTACGGGATACGCAGTATTTT.

In its sample, this clone was seen once. CDR3 protein: CASSHLLAGGSYEQYF. The CDR3 coding sequence is TGTGCCAGCAGCCACCTACTAGCGGGAGGATCCTACGAGCAGTACTTC. The V and J genes are TRBV14 and TRBJ2-7, with 12 nucleotides matching TRBD2. Germline CDR1 reads SGHDN; CDR2 reads FVKESK. The CDR3 runs 16 residues. Trimming removed 3 bases from V and 1 base from J; junction bases left unmatched: 4.

Only one count was recorded for this clone. V usage is TRBV11-1 and J usage is TRBJ1-1, with TRBD1 identical over 9 bases. The junction had 7 bases not matched to a gene; V was cut back by 7 bases and J by 4 bases. The CDR3 loop spans 14 amino acids. The germline CDR1 and CDR2 sequences are SGHAT and FQDESV (reference sequence). CDR3 bases: TGTGCCAGCACCCCGGACAGGGGTTCCACTGAAGCTTTCTTT. Translated: CASTPDRGSTEAFF.

The chain uses TRBV19 and TRBJ1-1; no definite D call. The V and J ends lost 5 bases and 2 bases respectively, with 6 bases between them. The CDR3 loop spans 12 amino acids. In germline, CDR1 is LNHDA, CDR2 SQIVND (reference sequence). CDR3 region: CASSAYNTEAFF. In nucleotides, the CDR3 is TGTGCCAGTAGTGCCTATAACACTGAAGCTTTCTTT. Full variable domain (missing parts from reference TRBV19 and TRBJ1-1): DGGITQSPKYLFRKEGQNVTLSCEQNLNHDAMYWYRQDPGQGLRLIYYSQIVNDFQKGDIAEGYSVSREKKESFPLTVTSAQKNPTAFYLCASSAYNTEAFFGQGTRLTVV.

This clone has a single count. This chain connects TRBV5-1 to TRBJ1-1; weak D call: TRBD1 (5 bases). The germline V and J ends were trimmed by 4 bases and 0 bases, with 13 bases remaining between them. This CDR3 has 15 amino acids. Germline CDR1 reads SGHRS; CDR2 reads YFSETQ. CDR3 loop: CASSGVVGVNTEAFF. CDR3 DNA sequence: TGCGCCAGCAGCGGGGTGGTAGGGGTGAACACTGAAGCTTTCTTT.

This clone was seen a handful of times. The chain recombines TRBV2 with TRBJ1-5, with D possibly TRBD1 on 6 matching bases. Trimming removed 9 bases from V and 7 bases from J, with 19 bases in between. The CDR3 is made up of 14 amino acids. The germline CDR1 and CDR2 sequences are SNHLY and FYNNEI. As DNA, the CDR3 is TGTGCCAGGAGTAGGGTTAGAGGGGGGCAGCCCCAGCATTTT. Amino acid sequence: CARSRVRGGQPQHF.

This clone was observed a few times. V and J are TRBV5-1 and TRBJ2-5; D is uncertain. The germline CDR1 and CDR2 sequences are SGHRS and YFSETQ. Trimming shortened V by 0 bases and J by 5 bases, and 8 bases separated the two germline ends. This CDR3 is 13 amino acids long. The CDR3 bases are TGCGCCAGCAGCTTGGGCCTGGGGGAGACCCAGTACTTC. Translation gives CASSLGLGETQYF.

The rearrangement joins TRBV19 to TRBJ2-2; D unresolved. The ends were cut back, 2 bases at V and 0 bases at J, with 4 bases in the middle. The germline gives CDR1 LNHDA, CDR2 SQIVND (reference sequence). The CDR3 has 14 residues. CDR3 loop: CASSIMANTGELFF. The DNA of the CDR3 is TGTGCCAGTAGTATAATGGCGAACACCGGGGAGCTGTTTTTT.

J is TRBJ1-1 and V is TRBV4-2, with 7 bases aligning to TRBD1. The CDR3 runs 15 residues. The germline V gene encodes CDR1 LGHNA and CDR2 YNFKEQ. Trimming at V came to 3 bases and at J to 4 bases, leaving 8 bases not matched to a gene. In nucleotides, the CDR3 is TGTGCCAGCAGCCATCTCGACAGGGAGGGCACTGAAGCTTTCTTT. Its protein is CASSHLDREGTEAFF.

V and J are TRBV4-2 and TRBJ2-2; D is undetermined. Germline CDR1 is LGHNA and CDR2 is YNFKEQ. Trimming removed 0 bases from V and 7 bases from J, with 6 bases in between. CDR3 length equals 13 residues. The CDR3 DNA sequence: TGTGCCAGCAGCCAAGATCTTATCGGGGAGCTGTTTTTT. Protein: CASSQDLIGELFF.

This chain joins TRBV5-4 and TRBJ1-3; maybe TRBD1 (5 bases). CDR1 is SGHNT and CDR2 is YYREEE in the germline V gene (reference sequence). There are 15 residues in the CDR3. The V end lost 4 bases, the J end lost 0 bases, and 11 bases lay between the germline ends. CDR3: CASSATTDSGNTIYF. The CDR3 coding sequence is TGTGCCAGCAGCGCGACGACAGACTCTGGAAACACCATATATTTT. Filled out from reference TRBV5-4 and TRBJ1-3, the complete variable domain reads ETGVTQSPTHLIKTRGQQVTLRCSSQSGHNTVSWYQQALGQGPQFIFQYYREEENGRGNFPPRFSGLQFPNYSSELNVNALELDDSALYLCASSATTDSGNTIYFGEGSWLTVV.

The chain employs TRBV19 and TRBJ1-2, with D uncertain. The CDR3 has 13 residues. The germline V gene has CDR1 LNHDA and CDR2 SQIVND (reference sequence). With 5 bases removed from V and 4 bases from J, the gap between germline ends came to 11 bases. CDR3 in amino acids: CASSRGPGYGYTF. The CDR3 DNA is TGTGCCAGTAGTCGGGGTCCCGGCTATGGCTACACCTTC.

The sample holds a few counts of this clone. The CDR3 sequence is CASRGTGGTEAFF. CDR3 bases: TGTGCCAGCAGGGGGACAGGGGGCACTGAAGCTTTCTTT. The rearrangement uses TRBV28 and TRBJ1-1, with 11 bases fitting TRBD1. The V and J ends lost 6 bases and 4 bases, in that order; junction bases with no gene match: 1. Per the germline V gene, CDR1 is MDHEN and CDR2 is SYDVKM. This CDR3 contains 13 residues.

The genes are TRBV29-1 and TRBJ2-7, with 8 bases lining up with TRBD1. Germline trimming cut 7 bases from V and 0 bases from J; bases unmatched to any gene: 5. This CDR3 contains 13 residues. The germline gives CDR1 SQVTM, CDR2 ANQGSEA. In DNA, the CDR3 is TGCAGCGCTAGACAGGGGTTCTCCTACGAGCAGTACTTC. Protein sequence: CSARQGFSYEQYF.